This T cell receptor (beta chain) was retrieved from a study of identical twins. From the 5' RACE reads, TCRdb called clonotypes with MiXCR, one entry per CDR3 protein. The sample carries over 200,000 distinct CDR3 sequences, 5.5% to 7.5% recorded once. CDR1 SGHDN and CDR2 FVKESK come from the germline V gene. CDR3 length: 14 residues. Trimming took 3 bases from V and 5 from J; bases not matched to a gene: 5. This clonotype has only a few counts. In addition, the sample was reused for a study of T cells expressing NK-cell markers.

This receptor was taken from a woman aged 18-30 years in good health. The sample taken for sequencing was CD8+ T cells sorted from blood. The V and J genes are TRBV14 and TRBJ2-7; TRBD1 matches 9 bases. The CDR3 here is CASSHWTGENEQYF. For the CDR3, the DNA is TGTGCCAGCAGCCATTGGACAGGGGAGAACGAGCAGTACTTC.